One and the same sample provided the 2 T cell receptor beta chains below, sequenced in a study of blood T cell repertoires in COVID-19. Some clones are missing from TCRdb's copy, which holds only in-frame ones; the method was immunoSEQ multiplex PCR. This sample has around 220,000 clones, with 85% to 90% found just once. Sequenced input: PBMCs or T cells enriched from blood (not recorded which). The source is a woman in her forties or fifties with acute COVID-19.

Notes on this clone: Other DNA sequences of this sample code for an identical CDR3. The genes are TRBV7-2 and TRBJ2-2, with 12 bases matching TRBD2. J was trimmed by 6 bases and V by 2 bases; bases with no gene match: 1. Germline values: CDR1 SGHTA, CDR2 FQGNSA. The CDR3 covers 15 residues. DNA for the CDR3: TGTGCCAGCAGCTTAAGACTAGCGGGAGCCGGGGAGCTGTTTTTT. As protein: CASSLRLAGAGELFF.

The rearrangement links TRBV30 to TRBJ2-3, with TRBD2 matching 7 bases. CDR1 is GTSNPN, CDR2 SVGIG, per germline (reference sequence). There are 13 residues in the CDR3. The ends lost 8 bases at V and 4 bases at J; junction bases unmatched: 9. CDR3 sequence reads: CAGDLRGADTQYF. The CDR3, as DNA: TGTGCCGGAGATCTCCGGGGGGCAGATACGCAGTATTTT.